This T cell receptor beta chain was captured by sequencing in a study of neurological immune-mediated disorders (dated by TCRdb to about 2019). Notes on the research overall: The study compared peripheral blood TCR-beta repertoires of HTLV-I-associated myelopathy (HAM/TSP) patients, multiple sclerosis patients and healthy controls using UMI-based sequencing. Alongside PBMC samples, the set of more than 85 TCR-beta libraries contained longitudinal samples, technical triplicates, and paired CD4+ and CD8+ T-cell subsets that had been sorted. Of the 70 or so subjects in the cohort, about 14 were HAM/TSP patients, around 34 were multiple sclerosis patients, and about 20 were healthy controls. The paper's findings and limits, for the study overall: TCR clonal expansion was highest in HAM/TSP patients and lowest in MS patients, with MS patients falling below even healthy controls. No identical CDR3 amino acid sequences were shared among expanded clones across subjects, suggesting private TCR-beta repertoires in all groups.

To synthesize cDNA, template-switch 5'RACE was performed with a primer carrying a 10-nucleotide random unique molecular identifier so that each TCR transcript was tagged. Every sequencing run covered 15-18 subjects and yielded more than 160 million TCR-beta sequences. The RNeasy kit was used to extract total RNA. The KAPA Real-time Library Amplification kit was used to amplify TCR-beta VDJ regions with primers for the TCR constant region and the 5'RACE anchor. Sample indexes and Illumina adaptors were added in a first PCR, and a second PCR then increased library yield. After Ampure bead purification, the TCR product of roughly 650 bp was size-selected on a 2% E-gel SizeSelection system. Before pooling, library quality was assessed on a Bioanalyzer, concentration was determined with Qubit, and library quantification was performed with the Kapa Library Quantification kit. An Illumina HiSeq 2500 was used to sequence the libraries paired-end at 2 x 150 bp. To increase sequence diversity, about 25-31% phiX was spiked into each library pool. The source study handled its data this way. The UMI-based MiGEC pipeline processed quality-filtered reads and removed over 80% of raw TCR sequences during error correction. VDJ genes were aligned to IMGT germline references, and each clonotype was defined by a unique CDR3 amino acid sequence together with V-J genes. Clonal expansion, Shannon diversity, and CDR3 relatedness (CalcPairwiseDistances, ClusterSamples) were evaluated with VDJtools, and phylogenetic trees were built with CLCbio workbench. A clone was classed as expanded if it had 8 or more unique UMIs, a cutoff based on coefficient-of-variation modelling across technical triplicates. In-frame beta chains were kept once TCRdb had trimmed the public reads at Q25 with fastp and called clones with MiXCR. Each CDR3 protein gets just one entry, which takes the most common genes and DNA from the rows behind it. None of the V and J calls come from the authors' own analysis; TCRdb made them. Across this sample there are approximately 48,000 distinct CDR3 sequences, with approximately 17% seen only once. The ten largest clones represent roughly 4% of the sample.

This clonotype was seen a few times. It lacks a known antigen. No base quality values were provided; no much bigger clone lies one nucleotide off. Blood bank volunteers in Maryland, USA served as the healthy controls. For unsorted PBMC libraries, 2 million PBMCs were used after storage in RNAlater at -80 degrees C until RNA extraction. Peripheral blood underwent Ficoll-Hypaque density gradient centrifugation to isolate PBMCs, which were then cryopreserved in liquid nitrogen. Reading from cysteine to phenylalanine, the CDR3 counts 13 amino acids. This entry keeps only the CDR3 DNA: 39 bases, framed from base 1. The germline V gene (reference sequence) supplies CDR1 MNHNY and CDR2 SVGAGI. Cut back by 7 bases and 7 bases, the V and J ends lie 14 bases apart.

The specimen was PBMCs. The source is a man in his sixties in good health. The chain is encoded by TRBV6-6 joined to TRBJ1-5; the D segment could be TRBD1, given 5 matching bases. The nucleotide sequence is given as TGTGCCAGCAATACAGGACCCACCCAGCCCCAGCATTTT. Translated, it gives CASNTGPTQPQHF.